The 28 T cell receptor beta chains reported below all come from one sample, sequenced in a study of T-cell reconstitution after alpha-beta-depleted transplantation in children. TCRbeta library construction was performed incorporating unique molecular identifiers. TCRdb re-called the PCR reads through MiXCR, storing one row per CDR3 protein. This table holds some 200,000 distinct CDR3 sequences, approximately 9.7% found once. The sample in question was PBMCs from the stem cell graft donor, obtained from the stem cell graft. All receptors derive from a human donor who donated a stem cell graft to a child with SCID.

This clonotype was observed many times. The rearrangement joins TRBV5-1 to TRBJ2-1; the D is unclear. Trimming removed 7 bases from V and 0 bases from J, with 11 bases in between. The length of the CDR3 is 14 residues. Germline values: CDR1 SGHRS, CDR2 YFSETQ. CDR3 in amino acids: CASRTVRSYNEQFF. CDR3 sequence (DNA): TGCGCCAGCCGGACCGTGCGCTCCTACAATGAGCAGTTCTTC.

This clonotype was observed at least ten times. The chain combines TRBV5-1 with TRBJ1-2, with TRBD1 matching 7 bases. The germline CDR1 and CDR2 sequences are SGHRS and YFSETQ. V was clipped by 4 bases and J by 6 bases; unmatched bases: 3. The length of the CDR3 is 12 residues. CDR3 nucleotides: TGCGCCAGCAGCCTTGGACAGGATGGCTACACCTTC. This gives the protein CASSLGQDGYTF.

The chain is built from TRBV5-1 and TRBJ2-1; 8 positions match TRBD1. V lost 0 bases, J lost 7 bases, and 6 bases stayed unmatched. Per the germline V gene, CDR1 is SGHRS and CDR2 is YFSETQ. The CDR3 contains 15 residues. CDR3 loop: CASSLVGRGRNEQFF. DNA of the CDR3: TGCGCCAGCAGCTTGGTTGGCAGGGGGCGGAATGAGCAGTTCTTC.

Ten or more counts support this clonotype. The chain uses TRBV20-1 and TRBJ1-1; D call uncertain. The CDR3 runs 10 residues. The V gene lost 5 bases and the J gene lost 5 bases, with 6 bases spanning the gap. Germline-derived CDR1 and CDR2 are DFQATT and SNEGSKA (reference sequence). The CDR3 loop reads CSAARTEAFF. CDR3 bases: TGCAGTGCTGCAAGAACTGAAGCTTTCTTT.

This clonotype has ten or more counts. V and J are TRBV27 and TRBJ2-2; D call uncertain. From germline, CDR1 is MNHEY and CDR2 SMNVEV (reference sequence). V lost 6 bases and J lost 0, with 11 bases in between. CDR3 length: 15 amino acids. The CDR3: CASSPFFPNTGELFF. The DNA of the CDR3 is TGTGCCAGCAGCCCCTTTTTCCCGAACACCGGGGAGCTGTTTTTT.

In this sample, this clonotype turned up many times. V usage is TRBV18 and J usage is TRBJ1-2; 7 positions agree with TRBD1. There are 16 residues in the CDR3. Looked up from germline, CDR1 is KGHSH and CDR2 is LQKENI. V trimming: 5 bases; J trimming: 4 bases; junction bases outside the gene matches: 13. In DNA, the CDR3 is TGTGCCAGCTCAGCCTCTGGAGGGGGCGGAGGCTATGGCTACACCTTC. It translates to CASSASGGGGGYGYTF.

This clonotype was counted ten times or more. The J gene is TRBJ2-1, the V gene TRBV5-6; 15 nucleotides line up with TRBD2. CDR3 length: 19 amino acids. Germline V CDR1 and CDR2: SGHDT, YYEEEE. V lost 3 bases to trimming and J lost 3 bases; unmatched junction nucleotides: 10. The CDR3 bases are TGTGCCAGCAGCTCTGGACTAGCGGGGGGGCCAGGTGTCTACAATGAGCAGTTCTTC. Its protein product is CASSSGLAGGPGVYNEQFF.

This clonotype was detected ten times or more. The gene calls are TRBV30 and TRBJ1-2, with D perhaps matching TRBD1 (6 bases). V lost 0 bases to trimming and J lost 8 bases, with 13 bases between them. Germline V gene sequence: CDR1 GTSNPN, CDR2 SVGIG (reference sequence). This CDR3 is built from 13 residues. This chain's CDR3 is CAWSVGTGKGYTF. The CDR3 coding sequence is TGTGCCTGGAGTGTTGGAACAGGGAAAGGCTACACCTTC.

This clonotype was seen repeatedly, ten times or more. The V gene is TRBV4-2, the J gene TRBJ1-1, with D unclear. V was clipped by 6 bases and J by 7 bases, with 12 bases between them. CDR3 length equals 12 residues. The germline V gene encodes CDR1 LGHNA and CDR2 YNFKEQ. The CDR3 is CASSRMGSEAFF. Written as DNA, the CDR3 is TGTGCCAGCAGTCGGATGGGCAGTGAAGCTTTCTTT.

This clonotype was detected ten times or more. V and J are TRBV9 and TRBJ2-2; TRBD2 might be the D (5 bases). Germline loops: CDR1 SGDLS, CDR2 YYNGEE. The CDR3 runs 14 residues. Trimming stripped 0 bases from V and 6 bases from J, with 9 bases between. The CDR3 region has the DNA TGTGCCAGCAGCGTAGCCGCGGGCGCCGGGGAGCTGTTTTTT. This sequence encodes CASSVAAGAGELFF.

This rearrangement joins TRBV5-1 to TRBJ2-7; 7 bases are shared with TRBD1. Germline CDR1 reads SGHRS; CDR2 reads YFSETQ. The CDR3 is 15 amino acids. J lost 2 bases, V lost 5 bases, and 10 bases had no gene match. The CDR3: CASRRGQETTYEQYF. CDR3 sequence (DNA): TGCGCCAGCAGACGAGGACAGGAGACTACCTACGAGCAGTACTTC.

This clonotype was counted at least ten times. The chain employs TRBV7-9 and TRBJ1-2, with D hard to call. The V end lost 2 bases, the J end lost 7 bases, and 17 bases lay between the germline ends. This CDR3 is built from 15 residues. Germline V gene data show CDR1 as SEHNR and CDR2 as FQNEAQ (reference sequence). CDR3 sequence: CASSLTGQPQTGYTF. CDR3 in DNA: TGTGCCAGCAGCTTAACCGGGCAACCACAGACTGGCTACACCTTC.

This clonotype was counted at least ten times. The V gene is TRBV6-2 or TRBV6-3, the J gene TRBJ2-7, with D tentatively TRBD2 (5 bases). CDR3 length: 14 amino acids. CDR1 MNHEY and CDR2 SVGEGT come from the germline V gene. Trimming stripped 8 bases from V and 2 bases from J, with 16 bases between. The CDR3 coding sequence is TGTGCCAGCTTAGGACTGGATCAGACCTACGAGCAGTACTTC. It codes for CASLGLDQTYEQYF.

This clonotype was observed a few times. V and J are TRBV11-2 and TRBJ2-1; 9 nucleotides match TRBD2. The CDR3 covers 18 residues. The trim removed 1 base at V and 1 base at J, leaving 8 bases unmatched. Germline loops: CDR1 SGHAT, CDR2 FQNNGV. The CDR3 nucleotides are TGTGCCAGCAGCTTAGTGGCGGGGGGGCCCCAATCCTACAATGAGCAGTTCTTC. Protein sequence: CASSLVAGGPQSYNEQFF.

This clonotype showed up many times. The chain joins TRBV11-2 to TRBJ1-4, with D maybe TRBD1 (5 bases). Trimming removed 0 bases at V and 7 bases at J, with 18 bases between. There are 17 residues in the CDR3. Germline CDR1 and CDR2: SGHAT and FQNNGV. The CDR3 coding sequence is TGTGCCAGCAGCTTAGATTGGGGGTTTCCCGAGGGTGAAAAACTGTTTTTT. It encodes CASSLDWGFPEGEKLFF.

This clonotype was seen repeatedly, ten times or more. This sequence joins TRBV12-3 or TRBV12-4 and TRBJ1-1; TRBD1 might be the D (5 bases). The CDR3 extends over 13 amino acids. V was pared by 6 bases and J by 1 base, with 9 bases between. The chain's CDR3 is CASRGQTNTEAFF. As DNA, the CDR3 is TGTGCCAGCAGAGGACAAACGAACACTGAAGCTTTCTTT.

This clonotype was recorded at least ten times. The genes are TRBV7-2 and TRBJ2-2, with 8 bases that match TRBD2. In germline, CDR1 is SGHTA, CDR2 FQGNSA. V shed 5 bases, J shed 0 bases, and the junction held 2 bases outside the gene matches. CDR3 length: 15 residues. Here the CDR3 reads CASSAGRANTGELFF. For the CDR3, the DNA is TGTGCCAGCAGCGCCGGGAGGGCGAACACCGGGGAGCTGTTTTTT. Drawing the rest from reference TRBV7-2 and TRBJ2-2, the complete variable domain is GAGVSQSPSNKVTEKGKDVELRCDPISGHTALYWYRQSLGQGLEFLIYFQGNSAPDKSGLPSDRFSAERTGGSVSTLTIQRTQQEDSAVYLCASSAGRANTGELFFGEGSRLTVL.

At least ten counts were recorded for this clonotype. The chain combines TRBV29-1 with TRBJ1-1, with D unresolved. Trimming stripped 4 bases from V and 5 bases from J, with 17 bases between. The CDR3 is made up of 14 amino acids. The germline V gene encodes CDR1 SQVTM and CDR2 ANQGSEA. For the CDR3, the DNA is TGCAGCGTTGCGGGAGAGTTGGGGATGACTGAAGCTTTCTTT. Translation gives CSVAGELGMTEAFF.

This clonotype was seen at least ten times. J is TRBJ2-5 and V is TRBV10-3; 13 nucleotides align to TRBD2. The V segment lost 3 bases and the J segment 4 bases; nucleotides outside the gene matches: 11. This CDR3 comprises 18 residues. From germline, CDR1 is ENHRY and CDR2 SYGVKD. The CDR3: CAISESGLAGAGLETQYF. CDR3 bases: TGTGCCATCAGTGAATCCGGACTAGCGGGGGCCGGGTTAGAGACCCAGTACTTC.

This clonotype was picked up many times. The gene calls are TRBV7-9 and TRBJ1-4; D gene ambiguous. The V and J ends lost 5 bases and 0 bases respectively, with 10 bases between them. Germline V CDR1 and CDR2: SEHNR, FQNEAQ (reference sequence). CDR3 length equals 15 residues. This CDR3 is CASSPGDTTNEKLFF. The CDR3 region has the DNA TGTGCCAGCAGCCCCGGAGATACAACTAATGAAAAACTGTTTTTT.

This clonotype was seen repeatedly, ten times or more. Here the CDR3 DNA reads TGTGCCAGCAGCGTCTGGGACAGGGGAGGAGAAAAACTGTTTTTT. It is translated as CASSVWDRGGEKLFF. V usage is TRBV7-9 and J usage is TRBJ1-4, with TRBD1 matching over 10 bases. V shed 5 bases and J 8 bases; nucleotides not matched to a gene: 8. CDR1 and CDR2 from the germline V gene are SEHNR and FQNEAQ (reference sequence). This CDR3 region has 15 residues.

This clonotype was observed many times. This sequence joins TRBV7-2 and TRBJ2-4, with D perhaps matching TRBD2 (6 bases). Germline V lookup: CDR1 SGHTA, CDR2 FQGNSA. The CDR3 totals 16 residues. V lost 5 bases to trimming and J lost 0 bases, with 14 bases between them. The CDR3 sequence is CASSVSGTVAKNIQYF. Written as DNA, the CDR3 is TGTGCCAGCAGCGTTTCCGGGACTGTAGCCAAAAACATTCAGTACTTC.

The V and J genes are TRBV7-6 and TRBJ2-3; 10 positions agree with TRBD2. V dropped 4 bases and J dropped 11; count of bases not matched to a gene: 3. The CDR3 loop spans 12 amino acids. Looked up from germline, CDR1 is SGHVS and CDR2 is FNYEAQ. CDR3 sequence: CASSSGTSEQYF. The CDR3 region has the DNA TGTGCCAGCAGCTCGGGGACTAGCGAGCAGTATTTT.

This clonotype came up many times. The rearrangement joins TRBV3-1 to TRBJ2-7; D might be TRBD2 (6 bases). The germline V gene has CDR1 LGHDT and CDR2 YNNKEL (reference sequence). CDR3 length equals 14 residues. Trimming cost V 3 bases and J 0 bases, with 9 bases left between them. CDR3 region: CASSQDYLSYEQYF. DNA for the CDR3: TGTGCCAGCAGCCAGGACTACCTCTCCTACGAGCAGTACTTC.

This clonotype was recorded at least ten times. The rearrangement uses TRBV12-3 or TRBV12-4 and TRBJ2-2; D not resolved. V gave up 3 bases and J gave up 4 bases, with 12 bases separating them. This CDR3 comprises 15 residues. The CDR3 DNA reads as TGTGCCAGCAGTTTTTCGGTGGGAAGCACCGGGGAGCTGTTTTTT. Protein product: CASSFSVGSTGELFF.

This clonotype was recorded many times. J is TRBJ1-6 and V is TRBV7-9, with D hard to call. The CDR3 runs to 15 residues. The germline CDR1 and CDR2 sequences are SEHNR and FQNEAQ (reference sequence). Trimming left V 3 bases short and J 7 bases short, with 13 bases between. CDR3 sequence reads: CASSFWGSHNSPLHF. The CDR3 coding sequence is TGTGCCAGCAGCTTCTGGGGATCACACAATTCACCCCTCCACTTT.

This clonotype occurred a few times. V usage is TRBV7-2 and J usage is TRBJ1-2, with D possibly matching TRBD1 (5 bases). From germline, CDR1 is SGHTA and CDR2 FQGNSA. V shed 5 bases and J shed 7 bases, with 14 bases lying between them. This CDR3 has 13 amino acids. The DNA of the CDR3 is TGTGCCAGCAGCCGCCCAGGGCTTCTTGGCTACACCTTC. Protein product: CASSRPGLLGYTF.

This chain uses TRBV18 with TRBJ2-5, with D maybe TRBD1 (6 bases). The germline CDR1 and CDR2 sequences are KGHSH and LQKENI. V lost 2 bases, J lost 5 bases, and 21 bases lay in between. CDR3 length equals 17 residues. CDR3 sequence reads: CASSPGNRASLGETQYF. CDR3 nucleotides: TGTGCCAGCTCACCAGGAAACAGGGCCTCTCTCGGGGAGACCCAGTACTTC.